One sample yielded the 3 T cell receptor beta chains listed below, sequenced in a study of human T cells and chemical hapten exposure. TCRdb recomputed calls from the RACE reads with MiXCR, one row per CDR3 protein. Found here are tens of thousands of distinct CDR3 sequences, approximately 11% of them singletons; the top ten hold over 4%. The time point was: pre-sensitization, week 0. Specified treatment: therapeutic diphenylcyclopropenone sensitization with weekly scalp DPC. The sequenced sample was whole blood, obtained in connection with sensitization to the hapten diphenylcyclopropenone (DPC). The receptor set was obtained from a woman aged 45 to 65 with alopecia areata. Some clones in this sample may be carry-over from other donors' samples.

The gene calls are TRBV12-5 and TRBJ2-1; TRBD1 or TRBD2 may be the D gene (5 bases each). Germline V gene lookup returns CDR1 LGHNT and CDR2 FRNRAP. This CDR3 comprises 14 residues. Trimming cost V 4 bases and J 4 bases, with 11 bases left between them. The CDR3, as DNA: TGTGCTAGTGGTTCGACGGGACCTTACAATGAGCAGTTCTTC. This sequence encodes CASGSTGPYNEQFF.

This clonotype was picked up a small number of times. The chain carries TRBV27 and TRBJ1-5; tentatively, D is TRBD1 (5 bases). Germline CDR1 and CDR2: MNHEY and SMNVEV (reference sequence). The V end lost 6 bases, the J end lost 6 bases, and 21 bases lay between the germline ends. CDR3 size: 16 residues. CDR3 bases: TGTGCCAGCAGCCTGCTTGGGGACCTTCAGCTTCAGCCCCAGCATTTT. Protein sequence: CASSLLGDLQLQPQHF.

This clonotype was counted many times. The rearrangement links TRBV7-9 to TRBJ2-6, with a weak D call TRBD1 (6 bases). CDR3 size: 15 residues. Germline V gene data show CDR1 as SEHNR and CDR2 as FQNEAQ (reference sequence). The V end lost 5 bases, the J end lost 4 bases, and 12 bases lay between the germline ends. Here the CDR3 DNA reads TGTGCCAGCAGCCGAACAGGGTCCGGGGCCAACGTCCTGACTTTC. It specifies CASSRTGSGANVLTF. The whole variable domain, filled in from reference TRBV7-9 and TRBJ2-6, reads DTGVSQNPRHKITKRGQNVTFRCDPISEHNRLYWYRQTLGQGPEFLTYFQNEAQLEKSRLLSDRFSAERPKGSFSTLEIQRTEQGDSAMYLCASSRTGSGANVLTFGAGSRLTVL.